These 23 T cell receptor beta chains share one sample of origin, sequenced in a study of T cells in Graves' hyperthyroidism and ophthalmopathy. RNA transcripts provided the source from which TCR beta CDR3 regions were amplified. The HTBI primer set drove a first-round RT-PCR of the TCR CDR3. TCRdb ran MiXCR on the multiplex PCR reads and lists one entry per CDR3 protein. The data hold about 530,000 distinct CDR3 sequences, with roughly 17% observed a single time. Input material: blood. These receptors were taken from a woman aged 18-29 years with Graves' ophthalmopathy.

This clonotype was seen a few times. The J gene is TRBJ1-4, the V gene TRBV6-2 or TRBV6-3; D uncertain. Per the germline V gene, CDR1 is MNHEY and CDR2 is SVGEGT. The CDR3 runs 14 residues. V shed 2 bases and J shed 7 bases, with 11 bases lying between them. The CDR3 bases are TGTGCCAGCAGTTACGCCAGAGAAGGTGAAAAACTGTTTTTT. Translated, it gives CASSYAREGEKLFF.

This clonotype was counted at least ten times. The chain links TRBV11-2 to TRBJ2-1; 8 bases align to TRBD1. The CDR3 sequence is 14 residues long. Per germline, CDR1 SGHAT and CDR2 FQNNGV. With 1 base clipped from V and 8 bases from J, the junction kept 4 bases outside the gene matches. The CDR3 reads CASSLVDRGDEQFF. CDR3 DNA: TGTGCCAGCAGCTTAGTCGACAGGGGCGATGAGCAGTTCTTC.

The table lists this clonotype with a few counts. V usage is TRBV27 and J usage is TRBJ2-5; the D is unclear. The germline gives CDR1 MNHEY, CDR2 SMNVEV (reference sequence). Trimming stripped 2 bases from V and 5 bases from J, with 12 bases between. This CDR3 region has 14 residues. CDR3 in amino acids: CASSLLPTTETQYF. The CDR3, as DNA: TGTGCCAGCAGTTTACTCCCTACAACGGAGACCCAGTACTTC.

This clonotype was found many times. The chain carries TRBV7-8 and TRBJ1-1; D may be TRBD1 (6 bases). The CDR3 runs 16 residues. V was clipped by 5 bases and J by 7 bases, with 23 bases between them. CDR1 and CDR2 (germline): SGHVS, FQNEAQ. The CDR3 DNA reads as TGTGCCAGCAGCGCCCACAGGGCTAGCTTGGCGTTTGAAGCTTTCTTT. As protein: CASSAHRASLAFEAFF. The whole variable domain, remainder taken from reference TRBV7-8 and TRBJ1-1, is GAGVSQSPRYKVAKRGQDVALRCDPISGHVSLFWYQQALGQGPEFLTYFQNEAQLDKSGLPSDRFFAERPEGSVSTLKIQRTQQEDSAVYLCASSAHRASLAFEAFFGQGTRLTVV.

The gene calls are TRBV19 and TRBJ2-1, with D perhaps TRBD2 (6 bases). Germline V gives CDR1 LNHDA, CDR2 SQIVND (reference sequence). Trimming left V 7 bases short and J 0 bases short, with 16 bases between. The CDR3 covers 16 residues. The CDR3, as DNA: TGTGCCAGTAAACTTAGCGGAGACAGCTCCTACAATGAGCAGTTCTTC. Encoded protein: CASKLSGDSSYNEQFF.

This clonotype appeared many times. The chain joins TRBV28 to TRBJ2-7; D perhaps matches TRBD2 (5 bases). Per the germline V gene, CDR1 is MDHEN and CDR2 is SYDVKM. The CDR3 has 15 residues. The V gene lost 6 bases and the J gene lost 4 bases, with 19 bases spanning the gap. For the CDR3, the DNA is TGTGCCAGCAGACCTCAGCGGACCCTGAGATACGAGCAGTACTTC. This gives the protein CASRPQRTLRYEQYF.

The chain uses TRBV5-4 and TRBJ2-1; 7 bases map to TRBD1. The germline V gene has CDR1 SGHNT and CDR2 YYREEE (reference sequence). The J segment lost 3 bases and the V segment lost 2 bases, leaving 2 bases of the junction unmatched. The CDR3 totals 14 residues. CDR3 sequence reads: CASSFWTGYNEQFF. CDR3 bases: TGTGCCAGCAGCTTCTGGACAGGCTACAATGAGCAGTTCTTC.

The V and J genes are TRBV10-1 and TRBJ2-1; possibly TRBD2 for D (5 bases). Trimming took off 3 bases at V and 4 bases at J, with 13 bases between the two ends. Looked up from germline, CDR1 is WNHNN and CDR2 is SYGVQD (reference sequence). The CDR3 loop spans 15 amino acids. The CDR3 bases are TGCGCCAGCAGTGACCCGGGGTCCGGGTACAATGAGCAGTTCTTC. Protein sequence: CASSDPGSGYNEQFF.

This clonotype was picked up a small number of times. In DNA, the CDR3 is TGTGCCAGTAGTATTGGGGCAGAACCCACTAGCACAGATACGCAGTATTTT. It is translated as CASSIGAEPTSTDTQYF. The rearrangement joins TRBV19 to TRBJ2-3; possibly TRBD1 for D (5 bases). Trimming cost V 3 bases and J 0 bases, with 16 bases left between them. The CDR3 spans 17 residues. Germline V gene lookup returns CDR1 LNHDA and CDR2 SQIVND (reference sequence).

The rearrangement joins TRBV20-1 to TRBJ2-5; 11 bases line up with TRBD1. Germline-derived CDR1 and CDR2 are DFQATT and SNEGSKA (reference sequence). There are 17 residues in the CDR3. With V trimmed by 0 bases and J by 5 bases, 11 bases remained unmatched. The CDR3 here is CSARDPGQGVLAETQYF. CDR3 DNA sequence: TGCAGTGCTAGAGATCCGGGACAGGGGGTACTTGCGGAGACCCAGTACTTC.

This clonotype appeared many times. The chain has TRBV3-1 and TRBJ2-1; D remains ambiguous. V lost 1 base and J 6 bases, leaving 7 bases between the germline ends. This CDR3 is built from 13 residues. Germline CDR1 reads LGHDT; CDR2 reads YNNKEL (reference sequence). The CDR3 is CASSQGSSNEQFF. CDR3 coding DNA: TGTGCCAGCAGCCAAGGTTCTAGCAATGAGCAGTTCTTC.

This clonotype appeared a few times. V is TRBV24-1 and J is TRBJ2-1, with 7 bases identical to TRBD1. V shed 6 bases and J 6 bases; nucleotides not matched to a gene: 13. Germline-derived CDR1 and CDR2 are KGHDR and SFDVKD. CDR3 length equals 16 residues. The CDR3 bases are TGTGCCACCAGTACTTCACAGGGGATGAGTTTCAATGAGCAGTTCTTC. Residues: CATSTSQGMSFNEQFF.

The genes are TRBV19 and TRBJ2-1, with D tentatively TRBD1 (8 bases). V was trimmed by 0 bases and J by 7 bases, leaving 16 bases between them. The CDR3 extends over 16 amino acids. The germline CDR1 and CDR2 sequences are LNHDA and SQIVND (reference sequence). For the CDR3, the DNA is TGTGCCAGTAGTATAGATTTGAACAGGGGGGGGAATGAGCAGTTCTTC. This encodes CASSIDLNRGGNEQFF. Together with reference TRBV19 and TRBJ2-1, the CDR3 gives the full variable domain: DGGITQSPKYLFRKEGQNVTLSCEQNLNHDAMYWYRQDPGQGLRLIYYSQIVNDFQKGDIAEGYSVSREKKESFPLTVTSAQKNPTAFYLCASSIDLNRGGNEQFFGPGTRLTVL.

In its sample, this clonotype was seen many times. The V gene is TRBV28, the J gene TRBJ2-1; no definite D call. Trimming cost V 3 bases and J 7 bases, with 13 bases left between them. In germline, CDR1 is MDHEN, CDR2 SYDVKM. The CDR3 loop spans 14 amino acids. In DNA, the CDR3 is TGTGCCAGCAGTTTCCCAAGGTCCCCAAATGAGCAGTTCTTC. Its protein is CASSFPRSPNEQFF.

The chain recombines TRBV27 with TRBJ2-7; 10 bases align to TRBD1. The CDR3 covers 15 residues. V shed 6 bases and J 0 bases; nucleotides not matched to a gene: 5. From germline, CDR1 is MNHEY and CDR2 SMNVEV (reference sequence). The CDR3 coding sequence is TGTGCCAGCAGGAAGACAGGGGGCATCTCCTACGAGCAGTACTTC. It encodes CASRKTGGISYEQYF.

As to this clonotype: A much larger clone lies one base from this, so it may be a read error. This sequence joins TRBV10-3 and TRBJ2-7; TRBD2 agrees at 7 bases. There are 14 residues in the CDR3. V shed 6 bases and J 1 base; nucleotides not matched to a gene: 6. The germline CDR1 and CDR2 sequences are ENHRY and SYGVKD. The CDR3 DNA is TGTGCCATCAGCCTAGCGGAAAAATCCTACGAGCAGTACTTC. This sequence encodes CAISLAEKSYEQYF.

This clonotype appeared many times. This chain uses TRBV11-2 with TRBJ2-1; 12 bases map to TRBD2. CDR3 length: 15 amino acids. Trimming removed 5 bases from V and 9 bases from J; junction bases left unmatched: 8. Germline-derived CDR1 and CDR2 are SGHAT and FQNNGV. Here the CDR3 reads CASSTTSGRGGEQFF. The CDR3 coding sequence is TGTGCCAGCAGCACGACTAGCGGGAGAGGGGGTGAGCAGTTCTTC.

This chain joins TRBV28 and TRBJ2-5, with D unclear. The CDR3 is 14 amino acids. The germline V gene encodes CDR1 MDHEN and CDR2 SYDVKM. V shed 5 bases and J shed 4 bases, with 14 bases lying between them. The CDR3 nucleotides are TGTGCCAGCAGTCCCTCCCGGTCACTAGAGACCCAGTACTTC. Its translation is CASSPSRSLETQYF.

This clonotype was picked up a small number of times. The rearrangement uses TRBV30 and TRBJ1-1; D remains unclear. Germline V gives CDR1 GTSNPN, CDR2 SVGIG (reference sequence). This CDR3 has 13 amino acids. The V end lost 4 bases, the J end lost 0 bases, and 9 bases lay between the germline ends. DNA of the CDR3: TGTGCCTGGATGTCCACACTGAACACTGAAGCTTTCTTT. Protein: CAWMSTLNTEAFF. Full variable domain (rest looked up from reference TRBV30 and TRBJ1-1): SQTIHQWPATLVQPVGSPLSLECTVEGTSNPNLYWYRQAAGRGLQLLFYSVGIGQISSEVPQNLSASRPQDRQFILSSKKLLLSDSGFYLCAWMSTLNTEAFFGQGTRLTVV.

Many counts were recorded for this clonotype. The rearrangement joins TRBV27 to TRBJ2-1, with TRBD1 matching over 8 bases. There are 16 residues in the CDR3. V dropped 4 bases and J dropped 6; count of bases not matched to a gene: 11. Germline CDR1 MNHEY, CDR2 SMNVEV (reference sequence). CDR3 in DNA: TGTGCCAGCAGTTGGGCAGGGGGCGGCCCCCCCAATGAGCAGTTCTTC. As protein: CASSWAGGGPPNEQFF.

Worth noting for this clonotype: A much larger clone differs by one base, so this may be a read error. Here the CDR3 DNA reads TGCAGTGCTAGAGATGGGGCGGGCGCCTATTTCAATGAGCAGTTCTTC. Its protein is CSARDGAGAYFNEQFF. The genes are TRBV20-1 and TRBJ2-1; D possibly matches TRBD1 or TRBD2 (5 bases each). This CDR3 comprises 16 residues. CDR1 and CDR2 (germline): DFQATT, SNEGSKA (reference sequence). V was trimmed by 0 bases and J by 6 bases, leaving 18 bases between them.

There are many counts of this clonotype. The chain carries TRBV30 and TRBJ1-3; D uncertain. Germline loops: CDR1 GTSNPN, CDR2 SVGIG (reference sequence). The CDR3 is 15 amino acids. Deletions cut 1 base from V and 2 bases from J, with 12 bases between. CDR3 protein: CAWSDGFRAGNTIYF. CDR3 nucleotide sequence: TGTGCCTGGAGTGATGGTTTCCGGGCTGGAAACACCATATATTTT.

There are many counts of this clonotype. The V call is TRBV11-2, the J call TRBJ1-5, with a weak D call TRBD1 (6 bases). Trimming cost V 0 bases and J 6 bases, with 9 bases left between them. The CDR3 loop spans 14 amino acids. Germline CDR1 and CDR2: SGHAT and FQNNGV. The CDR3 DNA reads TGTGCCAGCAGCTTAGATCTCAGGGGTCAGCCCCAGCATTTT. Translating gives CASSLDLRGQPQHF. The whole variable domain, filled in from reference TRBV11-2 and TRBJ1-5, reads EAGVAQSPRYKIIEKRQSVAFWCNPISGHATLYWYQQILGQGPKLLIQFQNNGVVDDSQLPKDRFSAERLKGVDSTLKIQPAKLEDSAVYLCASSLDLRGQPQHFGDGTRLSIL.